Listed below are T cell receptor beta chains from one sample, sequenced in a study of Ad26.COV2.S vaccination and SARS-CoV-2 variants. Clones were sequenced by immunoSEQ multiplex PCR, and TCRdb holds only the in-frame ones, with some missing. The profile shows 450,000 to 550,000 clones, 89% of them singletons. The sample was peripheral blood, taken in a trial of Ad26.COV2.S vaccine versus placebo. These receptors all stem from a person between 18 and 59 years old who received the Ad26.COV2.S COVID-19 vaccine or a placebo. Both conserved end residues are part of each CDR3. A D gene is named only where the DNA matches it firmly. Some rows mark clone size as missing; the rest say once, few, many or name a class of expanded clone.

j_call | v_call | d_call | clone_size | cdr3_nt | cdr3_aa
TRBJ2-3 | TRBV4-3 | TRBD2 | once | TGCGCCAGCAGCCAAGTAGGTAGCGGGGTGCGGTTGATGATCACAGATACGCAGTATTTT | CASSQVGSGVRLMITDTQYF
TRBJ1-2 | TRBV6-5 | . | . | TGTGCCAGCAACCCTTCCCATGGGGGGCTTGGGGGCTACACCTTC | CASNPSHGGLGGYTF
TRBJ2-5 | TRBV29-1 | . | . | TGCAGCGTTTGTGAAGGAGAAGAGACCCAGTACTTC | CSVCEGEETQYF
TRBJ1-5 | TRBV7-9 | . | . | TGTGCCAGCAGCTTAGACGGGGTAAGCAATCAGCCCCAGCATTTT | CASSLDGVSNQPQHF
TRBJ1-4 | TRBV5-1 | TRBD1 | . | TGCGCCAGCAGCTCCGCTGGGACAGGGCATGAAAAACTGTTTTTT | CASSSAGTGHEKLFF
TRBJ2-5 | TRBV4-1 | TRBD2 | . | TGCGCCAGCAGCCCTCCGGGACTAGCGGGAGAAGAGACCCAGTACTTC | CASSPPGLAGEETQYF
TRBJ2-2 | TRBV19 | . | . | TGTGCCAGTAGTCTCCACAGGGCTAACACCGGGGAGCTGTTTTTT | CASSLHRANTGELFF
TRBJ2-2 | TRBV4-3 | TRBD2 | . | TGCGCCAGCAGCCAAGAACTAGCGGGAGGACCCGGGGAGCTGTTTTTT | CASSQELAGGPGELFF
TRBJ1-4 | TRBV7-2 | . | . | TGTGCCAGCAGCCCCCAGCGACGGGGAACTAATGAAAAACTGTTTTTT | CASSPQRRGTNEKLFF
TRBJ2-3 | TRBV5-6 | . | . | TGTGCCAGCACCCGGGACTCCCTCACAGATACGCAGTATTTT | CASTRDSLTDTQYF
TRBJ2-3 | TRBV7-2 | TRBD1 | . | TGTGCCAGCAGCTCGCGGACAGGGTCAGGGGCAGATACGCAGTATTTT | CASSSRTGSGADTQYF
TRBJ1-2 | TRBV27 | TRBD1 | few | TGTGCCAGCAGGAACCGTCCTACAGGGGGCGACTATGGCTACACCTTC | CASRNRPTGGDYGYTF
TRBJ2-1 | TRBV6-5 | . | . | TGTGCCAGCAGTTACTCCGTTGGGGCCAATGAGCAGTTCTTC | CASSYSVGANEQFF
TRBJ1-4 | TRBV14 | . | . | TGTGCCAGCAGCAGGGACATTGGGCCAGCCAATAATGAAAAACTGTTTTTT | CASSRDIGPANNEKLFF
TRBJ1-3 | TRBV6-2/TRBV6-3 | TRBD1 | once | TGTGCCAGCAGTTACCAGACAGGGATCGGAAACACCATATATTTT | CASSYQTGIGNTIYF
TRBJ2-3 | TRBV5-1 | TRBD2 | . | TGCGCCAGCAGCCTCGGGGCGGGGGGTGTGACAGATACGCAGTATTTT | CASSLGAGGVTDTQYF
TRBJ1-3 | TRBV7-9 | . | . | TGTATTGGGGCACTGGCTGGAAACACCATATATTTT | CIGALAGNTIYF
TRBJ2-2 | TRBV4-3 | . | . | TGCGCCAGCAGCCAAGCTCGGGGGAGGACCGGGGAGCTGTTTTTT | CASSQARGRTGELFF
TRBJ2-5 | TRBV18 | TRBD2 | . | TGTGCCAGCTCATTCGGACTAGCGGGGGGCCAAGAGACCCAGTACTTC | CASSFGLAGGQETQYF
TRBJ1-1 | TRBV19 | . | once | TGTGCCAGTAGCTACCGGATCAGGAACACTGAAGCTTTCTTT | CASSYRIRNTEAFF
TRBJ2-6 | TRBV14 | . | . | TGTGCCAGCAGCCAAGCAAGGGGCTCTGGGGCCAACGTCCTGACTTTC | CASSQARGSGANVLTF
TRBJ1-5 | TRBV7-2 | TRBD1 | . | TGTGCCAGCAGCTTAGGACAGGGGCTATATAGCAATCAGCCCCAGCATTTT | CASSLGQGLYSNQPQHF
TRBJ2-7 | TRBV5-4 | TRBD2 | . | TGTGCCAGCAGCTTGGCCGGGGGGAGGAGCTCCTACGAGCAGTACTTC | CASSLAGGRSSYEQYF
TRBJ1-1 | TRBV7-9 | TRBD1 | once | TGTGCCAGCAGCTTGAATGGACAGGGTGAAGCTTTCTTT | CASSLNGQGEAFF
TRBJ2-3 | TRBV4-3 | TRBD2 | . | TGCGCCAGCAGCCAATTGAAAAGCGGGAGGGCCTGGGATACGCAGTATTTT | CASSQLKSGRAWDTQYF
TRBJ2-3 | TRBV2 | . | . | TGTGCCAGCAGCGGGGACACAGATACGCAGTATTTT | CASSGDTDTQYF
TRBJ1-6 | TRBV3-1/TRBV3-2 | . | . | TGTGCCAGCAGCCAGAGGACAGTGGGGAATTCACCCCTCCACTTT | CASSQRTVGNSPLHF
TRBJ1-2 | TRBV9 | . | . | TGTGCCAGCAGCGTAGATGACAGGCGGGGGGATGGCTACACCTTC | CASSVDDRRGDGYTF
TRBJ1-1 | TRBV19 | . | . | TGTGCCAGTAATACTGGGTTGACTGAAGCTTTCTTT | CASNTGLTEAFF
TRBJ1-6 | TRBV11-3 | . | . | TGTGCCAGCAGCTTAACCCCGGGACGGACATTAAATTCACCCCTCCACTTT | CASSLTPGRTLNSPLHF
TRBJ1-5 | TRBV7-6 | . | . | TGTGCCAGCAGCTTAGTTGGGGGAATGGGAAGTCAGCCCCAGCATTTT | CASSLVGGMGSQPQHF
TRBJ2-1 | TRBV5-1 | . | . | TGCGCCAGCAGCTTGGAAGCGACGTGGAATGAGCAGTTCTTC | CASSLEATWNEQFF
TRBJ1-2 | TRBV6-6 | . | once | TGTGCCAGCAGCATAGCAGGGGAGGGTGGCTATGGCTACACCTTC | CASSIAGEGGYGYTF
TRBJ1-1 | TRBV19 | . | once | TGTGCCAGTAGTTGGGGGGGTTGGGCTTTCTTT | CASSWGGWAFF
TRBJ2-4 | TRBV29-1 | . | . | TGCAGCGTATTTAGTGAGTGGGGGCGAAGGCAGTACTTC | CSVFSEWGRRQYF
TRBJ1-1 | TRBV6-5 | . | . | TGTGCCAGCAGTATGGGGACGGGTGCGAACGCTGAAGCTTTCTTT | CASSMGTGANAEAFF
TRBJ1-5 | TRBV6-5 | . | few | TGTGCCAGCAGTTATTTGGGGCGAAATCAGCCCCAGCATTTT | CASSYLGRNQPQHF
TRBJ1-2 | TRBV4-3 | . | . | TGCGCCAGCAGCCCGGGGGCGGGAGATTTCTATGGCTACACCTTC | CASSPGAGDFYGYTF
TRBJ1-3 | TRBV7-2 | . | . | TGTGCCAGCAGCTTAGACGGATCTGGAAACACCATATATTTT | CASSLDGSGNTIYF
TRBJ2-5 | TRBV7-2 | . | . | TGTGCCAGCAGCCCTGGAGGCGGAATGGCGGAGACCCAGTACTTC | CASSPGGGMAETQYF